This T cell receptor (beta chain) was found in a study of CD4 T cells in relation to SARS-CoV-2 and coronaviruses. Overall study: Controls used an HIV-1 Nef peptide pool or no peptide. The restricting HLA molecule for shared crossreactive spike epitopes was mapped.

Method: immunoSEQ multiplex PCR; TCRdb's copy keeps in-frame clones and lacks some. Of tens of thousands of clones in the sample, around three quarters were seen once. To note about this clone: The antigen is unknown.

Before the COVID-19 pandemic, during about 2010-2018, CD4+ T cells were taken from unexposed donors. Isolation of CD4+ T cells took place after about 9 days in culture. Cultures held some 1.8 million PBMCs per well with around 9.4 IU/ml IL-2. Germline V gene lookup returns CDR1 LGHNA and CDR2 YSLEER. V was pared by 3 bases and J by 6 bases, with 14 bases between. There are 14 residues in the CDR3. The chain combines TRBV4-3 with TRBJ1-1, with D possibly being TRBD1 (5 bases). This sequence originates from a human donor in good health. The sample comprised CD4+ T cells from PBMCs, cultured in vitro. CDR3 protein: CASSHRVEGAEAFF. In nucleotides, the CDR3 is TGCGCCAGCAGCCACAGGGTCGAGGGCGCTGAAGCTTTCTTT.